This T cell receptor beta chain was profiled in a study of blood T cell repertoires in COVID-19. Per the study methods: Counts of nucleated cells, estimated from reference gene primer amplification, were obtained. Only in-frame clones appear in the TCRdb table, and some are missing; sequencing was by immunoSEQ multiplex PCR. The V and J calls and clone size come from that table; D and trimming were worked out from the DNA. The table includes more than 55,000 clones, 70% to 90% detected once. The CDR3 contains 14 residues. Germline V CDR1 and CDR2: SGHTA, FQGNSA. Trimming removed 4 bases from V and 7 bases from J, with 14 bases in between.

Sequenced material: peripheral blood. This clonotype originated in a human donor with active COVID-19. The donor label of this sample is uncertain. This rearrangement joins TRBV7-2 to TRBJ2-1; TRBD1 is a possible D gene (6 bases). In DNA, the CDR3 is TGTGCCAGCAGCTACGGACAGCATGGAAATGAGCAGTTCTTC. Protein product: CASSYGQHGNEQFF.